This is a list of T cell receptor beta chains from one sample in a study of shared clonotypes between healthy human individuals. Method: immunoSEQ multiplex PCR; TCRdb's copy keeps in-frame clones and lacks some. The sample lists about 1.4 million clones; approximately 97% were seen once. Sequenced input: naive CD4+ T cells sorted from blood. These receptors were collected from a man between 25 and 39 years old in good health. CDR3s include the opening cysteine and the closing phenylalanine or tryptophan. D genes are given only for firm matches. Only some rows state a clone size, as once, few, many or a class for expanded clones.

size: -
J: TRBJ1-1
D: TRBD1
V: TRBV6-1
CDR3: CASRQGQGDTEAFF
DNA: TGTGCCAGCAGACAAGGACAGGGTGATACTGAAGCTTTCTTT

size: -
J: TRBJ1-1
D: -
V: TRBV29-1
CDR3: CSVAQTNTEAFF
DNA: TGCAGCGTTGCTCAGACGAACACTGAAGCTTTCTTT

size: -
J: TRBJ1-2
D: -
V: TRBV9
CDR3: CASSAGTDPAYGYTF
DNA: TGTGCCAGCAGCGCCGGGACCGACCCTGCGTATGGCTACACCTTC

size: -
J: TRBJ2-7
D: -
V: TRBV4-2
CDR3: CASSPYFRGEQYF
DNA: TGTGCCAGCAGCCCCTACTTCCGCGGGGAGCAGTACTTC

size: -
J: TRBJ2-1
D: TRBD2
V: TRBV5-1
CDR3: CASEISGRASNEQFF
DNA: TGCGCCAGCGAAATTAGCGGGAGGGCCTCCAATGAGCAGTTCTTC

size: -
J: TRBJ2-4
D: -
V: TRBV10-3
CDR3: CAISESGRDRLAKNIQYF
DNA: TGTGCCATCAGTGAGTCGGGAAGGGATCGATTAGCCAAAAACATTCAGTACTTC

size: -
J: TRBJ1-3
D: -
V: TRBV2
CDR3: CASSLVSGNTIYF
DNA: TGTGCCAGCAGTTTAGTCTCTGGAAACACCATATATTTT

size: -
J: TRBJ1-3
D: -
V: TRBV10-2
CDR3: CASSFTGISGNTIYF
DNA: TGCGCCAGCAGTTTTACAGGGATCTCTGGAAACACCATATATTTT

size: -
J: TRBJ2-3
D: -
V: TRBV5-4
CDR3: CASSLSAVSTDTQYF
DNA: TGTGCCAGCAGCTTGTCGGCAGTAAGCACAGATACGCAGTATTTT

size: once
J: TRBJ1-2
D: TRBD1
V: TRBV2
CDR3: CASSDLEGAGYTF
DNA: TGTGCCAGCAGTGACCTTGAGGGGGCTGGCTACACCTTC

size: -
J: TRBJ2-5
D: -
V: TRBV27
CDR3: CASSLSRAVGETQYF
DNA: TGTGCCAGCAGTTTATCGAGGGCAGTTGGAGAGACCCAGTACTTC

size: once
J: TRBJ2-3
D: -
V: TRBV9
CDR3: CASSALADTQYF
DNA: TGTGCCAGCAGCGCCTTAGCAGATACGCAGTATTTT

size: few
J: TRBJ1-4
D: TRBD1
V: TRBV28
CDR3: CASSLDRVRANEKLFF
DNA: TGTGCCAGCAGTTTGGACAGGGTACGGGCTAATGAAAAACTGTTTTTT

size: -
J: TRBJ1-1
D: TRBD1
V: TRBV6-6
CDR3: CASSYVAGGSEAFF
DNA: TGTGCCAGCAGTTACGTGGCAGGGGGCTCTGAAGCTTTCTTT

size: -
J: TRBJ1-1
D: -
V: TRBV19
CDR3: CASSMGRLVDTEAFF
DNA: TGTGCCAGTAGTATGGGCAGGTTGGTGGACACTGAAGCTTTCTTT

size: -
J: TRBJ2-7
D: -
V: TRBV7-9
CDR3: CASSFPQGEQYF
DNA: TGTGCCAGCAGCTTTCCCCAGGGCGAGCAGTACTTC

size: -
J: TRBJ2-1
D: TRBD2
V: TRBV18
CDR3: CASSATGTSGFNEQFF
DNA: TGTGCCAGCTCAGCTACCGGGACTAGCGGCTTCAATGAGCAGTTCTTC

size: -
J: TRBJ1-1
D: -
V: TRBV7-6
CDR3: CASSSTRTSMNTEAFF
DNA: TGTGCCAGCAGCTCTACACGTACCTCGATGAACACTGAAGCTTTCTTT

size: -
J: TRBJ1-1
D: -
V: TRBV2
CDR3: CASSDVGNTEAFF
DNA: TGTGCCAGCAGTGATGTCGGTAACACTGAAGCTTTCTTT

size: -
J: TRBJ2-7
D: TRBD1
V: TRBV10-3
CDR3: CAYRGSGEPYEQYF
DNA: TGTGCATACAGGGGGTCTGGGGAGCCCTACGAGCAGTACTTC

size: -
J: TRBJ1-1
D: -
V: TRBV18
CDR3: CASSPPTGVRLYTEAFF
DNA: TGTGCCAGCTCACCACCGACAGGTGTGAGACTTTACACTGAAGCTTTCTTT

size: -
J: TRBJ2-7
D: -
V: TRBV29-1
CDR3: CSVVPPNSYEQYF
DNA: TGCAGCGTTGTACCTCCTAACTCCTACGAGCAGTACTTC

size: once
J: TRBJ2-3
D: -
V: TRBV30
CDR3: CAWSVPRDSQYF
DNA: TGTGCCTGGAGTGTGCCCAGGGATTCGCAGTATTTT

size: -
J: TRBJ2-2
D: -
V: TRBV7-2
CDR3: CASSLGAFANTGELFF
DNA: TGTGCCAGCAGCTTAGGTGCGTTTGCGAACACCGGGGAGCTGTTTTTT

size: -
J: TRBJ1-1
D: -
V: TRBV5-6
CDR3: CASSHITWGGMNTEAFF
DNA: TGTGCCAGCAGCCATATCACCTGGGGCGGGATGAACACTGAAGCTTTCTTT

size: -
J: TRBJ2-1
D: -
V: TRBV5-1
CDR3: CASSLVGTSLNEQFF
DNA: TGCGCCAGCAGCTTGGTCGGGACAAGCTTGAATGAGCAGTTCTTC

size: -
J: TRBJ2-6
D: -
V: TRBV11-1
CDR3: CASSPRRVDSGANVLTF
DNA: TGTGCCAGCAGCCCCCGGAGGGTCGACTCCGGGGCCAACGTCCTGACTTTC

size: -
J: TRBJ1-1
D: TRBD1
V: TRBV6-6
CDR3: CASSFTGDTEAFF
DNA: TGTGCCAGCAGTTTTACAGGGGACACTGAAGCTTTCTTT

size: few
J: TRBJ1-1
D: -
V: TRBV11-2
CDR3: CASSLGTDTEAFF
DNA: TGTGCCAGCAGCTTAGGGACAGACACTGAAGCTTTCTTT

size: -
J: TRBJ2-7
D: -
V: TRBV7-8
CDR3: CASSLASLGPYEQYF
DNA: TGTGCCAGCAGCTTAGCGTCGTTGGGGCCCTACGAGCAGTACTTC

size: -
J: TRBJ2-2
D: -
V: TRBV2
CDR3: CASSAQGSGELFF
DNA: TGTGCCAGCAGCGCACAGGGATCCGGGGAGCTGTTTTTT

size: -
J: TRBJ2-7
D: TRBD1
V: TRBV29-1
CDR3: CSVRVGDSLHPSYEQYF
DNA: TGCAGCGTTAGGGTAGGGGACAGCCTACACCCCTCCTACGAGCAGTACTTC

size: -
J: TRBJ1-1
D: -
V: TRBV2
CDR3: CASSARGLGTEAFF
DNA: TGTGCCAGCAGTGCCAGGGGTCTGGGCACTGAAGCTTTCTTT

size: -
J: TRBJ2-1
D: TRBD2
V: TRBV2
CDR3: CASIRSGRGYNEQFF
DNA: TGTGCCAGCATCAGGAGCGGGAGGGGATACAATGAGCAGTTCTTC

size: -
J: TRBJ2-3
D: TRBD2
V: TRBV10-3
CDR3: CAIRIPGLAGDPDTQYF
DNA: TGTGCCATCAGAATACCGGGACTAGCGGGAGACCCAGATACGCAGTATTTT

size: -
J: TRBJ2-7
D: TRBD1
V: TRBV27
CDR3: CASSYQTGTSYEQYF
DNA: TGTGCCAGCAGTTACCAGACAGGGACGTCCTACGAGCAGTACTTC

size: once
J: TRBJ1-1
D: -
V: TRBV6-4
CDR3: CASSDEGTTEAFF
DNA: TGTGCCAGCAGTGATGAGGGGACAACTGAAGCTTTCTTT

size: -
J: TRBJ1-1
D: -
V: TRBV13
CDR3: CASSLPGPARNTEAFF
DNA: TGTGCCAGCAGCTTACCGGGCCCAGCGCGGAACACTGAAGCTTTCTTT

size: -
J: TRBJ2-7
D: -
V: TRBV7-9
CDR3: CASSLAGQIIGYF
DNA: TGTGCCAGCAGCTTAGCAGGACAGATTATTGGGTACTTC

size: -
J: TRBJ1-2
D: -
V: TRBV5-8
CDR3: CASRENYGYTF
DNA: TGTGCCAGCAGGGAAAACTATGGCTACACCTTC

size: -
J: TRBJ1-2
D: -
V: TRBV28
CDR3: CASSPDRGWYGYTF
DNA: TGTGCCAGCAGTCCGGACAGAGGTTGGTATGGCTACACCTTC

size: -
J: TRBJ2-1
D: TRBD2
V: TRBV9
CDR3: CASSPRGLAAHNEQFF
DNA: TGTGCCAGCAGCCCCAGGGGACTAGCGGCACACAATGAGCAGTTCTTC

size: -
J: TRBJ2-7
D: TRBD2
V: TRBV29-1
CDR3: CSVRLAGGPNNYEQYF
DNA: TGCAGCGTAAGGCTAGCGGGAGGGCCGAATAACTACGAGCAGTACTTC

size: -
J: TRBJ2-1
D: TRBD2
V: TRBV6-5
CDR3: CASSREGLYNEQFF
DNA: TGTGCCAGCAGTAGGGAGGGACTTTACAATGAGCAGTTCTTC

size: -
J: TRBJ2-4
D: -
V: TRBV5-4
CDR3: CASSSLTLAKNIQYF
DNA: TGTGCCAGCAGCTCCCTGACCCTAGCCAAAAACATTCAGTACTTC